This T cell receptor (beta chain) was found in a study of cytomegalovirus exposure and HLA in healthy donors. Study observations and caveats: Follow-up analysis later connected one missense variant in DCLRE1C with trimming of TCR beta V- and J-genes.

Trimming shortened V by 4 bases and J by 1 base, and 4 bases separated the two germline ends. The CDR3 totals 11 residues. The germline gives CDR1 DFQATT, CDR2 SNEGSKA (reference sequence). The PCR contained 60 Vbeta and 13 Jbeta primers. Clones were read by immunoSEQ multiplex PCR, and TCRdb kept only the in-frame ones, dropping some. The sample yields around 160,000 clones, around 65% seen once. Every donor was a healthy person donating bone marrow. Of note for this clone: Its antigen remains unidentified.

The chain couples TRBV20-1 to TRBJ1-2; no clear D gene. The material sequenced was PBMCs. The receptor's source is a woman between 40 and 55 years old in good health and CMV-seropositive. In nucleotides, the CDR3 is TGCAGTGCTAACAGTAACTATGGCTACACCTTC. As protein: CSANSNYGYTF.